This T cell receptor beta chain originates from a study of beta chain features in type 1 diabetes. Study findings and constraints: Type 1 diabetes patients had moderately but significantly shorter TCRB CDR3s in all four CD4+ subsets.

A remark on this clone: Its antigen is currently unknown.

Each of the CD4+ naive, central memory, regulatory and stem cell-like memory populations was sorted via CD45RO/CCR7/CD25/CD127/CD95/CD27. Reverse transcription of all isolated RNA meant that expressed TCRB transcripts were sequenced. Sequencing used immunoSEQ multiplex PCR; TCRdb keeps in-frame clones, though not all of them. This sample has approximately 250,000 clones; roughly 25% occur once, and the top ten carry about 0.012%. Sequencing was performed on naive CD4+ T cells from blood. This receptor was taken from a woman in her 30s with type 1 diabetes.

The CDR3 protein is CASSVLAGDYGNEQFF. CDR3 nucleotide sequence: TGTGCCAGCAGCGTATTGGCGGGAGACTACGGCAATGAGCAGTTCTTC. The V gene is TRBV9, the J gene TRBJ2-1, with 7 bases that match TRBD2. Germline CDR1 is SGDLS and CDR2 is YYNGEE. The CDR3 loop spans 16 amino acids. With V trimmed by 1 base and J by 6 bases, 10 bases remained unmatched.